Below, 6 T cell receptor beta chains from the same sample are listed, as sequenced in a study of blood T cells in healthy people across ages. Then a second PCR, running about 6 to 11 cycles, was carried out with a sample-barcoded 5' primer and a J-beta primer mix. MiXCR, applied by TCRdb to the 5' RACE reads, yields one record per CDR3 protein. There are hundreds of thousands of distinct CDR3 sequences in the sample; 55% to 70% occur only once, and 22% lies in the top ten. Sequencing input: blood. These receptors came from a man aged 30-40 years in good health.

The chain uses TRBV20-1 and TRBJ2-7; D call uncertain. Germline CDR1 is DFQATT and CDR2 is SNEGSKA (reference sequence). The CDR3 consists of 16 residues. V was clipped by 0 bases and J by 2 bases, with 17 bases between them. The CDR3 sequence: CSARDSWRARTYEQYF. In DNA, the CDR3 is TGCAGTGCTAGAGATAGCTGGCGCGCGAGAACCTACGAGCAGTACTTC.

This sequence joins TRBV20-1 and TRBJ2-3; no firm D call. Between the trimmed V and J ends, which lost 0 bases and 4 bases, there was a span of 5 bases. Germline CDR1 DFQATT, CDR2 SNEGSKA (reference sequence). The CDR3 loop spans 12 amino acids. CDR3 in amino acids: CSARDPADTQYF. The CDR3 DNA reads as TGCAGTGCTAGAGATCCGGCAGATACGCAGTATTTT.

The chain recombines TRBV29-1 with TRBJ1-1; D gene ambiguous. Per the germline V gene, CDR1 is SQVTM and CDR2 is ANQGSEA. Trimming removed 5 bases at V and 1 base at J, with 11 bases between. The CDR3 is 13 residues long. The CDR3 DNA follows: TGCAGCGTTAGATGGGCCGCGAACACTGAAGCTTTCTTT. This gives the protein CSVRWAANTEAFF.

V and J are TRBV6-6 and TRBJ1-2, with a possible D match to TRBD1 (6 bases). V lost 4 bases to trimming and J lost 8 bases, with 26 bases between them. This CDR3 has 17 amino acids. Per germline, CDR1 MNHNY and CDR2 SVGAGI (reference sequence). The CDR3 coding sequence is TGTGCCAGCAGTTCGAGACAGGACACGGAGAAAATTGGGGGCTACACCTTC. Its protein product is CASSSRQDTEKIGGYTF.

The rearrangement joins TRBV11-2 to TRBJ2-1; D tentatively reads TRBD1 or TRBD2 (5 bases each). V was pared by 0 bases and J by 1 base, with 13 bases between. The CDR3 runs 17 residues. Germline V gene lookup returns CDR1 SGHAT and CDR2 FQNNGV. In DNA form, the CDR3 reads TGTGCCAGCAGCTTAGACCCACTAGGGGTATCCTACAATGAGCAGTTCTTC. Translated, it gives CASSLDPLGVSYNEQFF.

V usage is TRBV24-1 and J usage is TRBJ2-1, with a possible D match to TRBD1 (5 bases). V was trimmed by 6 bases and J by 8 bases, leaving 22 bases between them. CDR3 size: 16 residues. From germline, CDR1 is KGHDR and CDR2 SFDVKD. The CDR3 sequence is CATSRRGAALPHEQFF. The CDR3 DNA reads TGTGCCACCAGTCGTAGGGGTGCCGCTTTACCCCATGAGCAGTTCTTC.